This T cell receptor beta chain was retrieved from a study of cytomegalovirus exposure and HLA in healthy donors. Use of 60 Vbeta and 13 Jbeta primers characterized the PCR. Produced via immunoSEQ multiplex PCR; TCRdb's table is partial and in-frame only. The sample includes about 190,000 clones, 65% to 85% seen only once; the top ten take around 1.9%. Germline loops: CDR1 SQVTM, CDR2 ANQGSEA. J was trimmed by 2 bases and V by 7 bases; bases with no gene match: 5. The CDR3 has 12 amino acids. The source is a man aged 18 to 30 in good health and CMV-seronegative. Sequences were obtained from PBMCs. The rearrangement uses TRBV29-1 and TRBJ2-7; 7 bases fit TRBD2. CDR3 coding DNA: TGCAGCGCCCTGGGGGGGACCTACGAGCAGTACTTC. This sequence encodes CSALGGTYEQYF.